The rows below give T cell receptor beta chains drawn from one sample of a study of blood T cell repertoires in COVID-19. Measured with immunoSEQ multiplex PCR; TCRdb has only the in-frame clones, and not every one. The sample yields approximately 200,000 clones, more than 80% seen once. Sequencing input: PBMCs or T cells enriched from blood (not recorded which). These receptors all come from a man aged 30 to 39 who had recovered from COVID-19. CDR3s include the opening cysteine and the closing phenylalanine or tryptophan. The D gene is left open where the match is weak. Clone size appears in some rows only: once, few, many, or a class for an expanded clone.

-	TRBV30	TRBJ1-5	-	CAWSDGKGNQPQHF	TGTGCCTGGAGTGACGGGAAGGGCAATCAGCCCCAGCATTTT
-	TRBV7-2	TRBJ1-1	-	CASSLREGSTEAFF	TGTGCCAGCAGCTTACGGGAGGGGAGCACTGAAGCTTTCTTT
-	TRBV10-2	TRBJ1-5	TRBD1	CASSMTGGGNSNQPQHF	TGCGCCAGCAGCATGACAGGGGGAGGGAATAGCAATCAGCCCCAGCATTTT
-	TRBV10-3	TRBJ1-2	TRBD1	CAISEIGTAYGYTF	TGTGCCATCAGTGAGATTGGGACAGCCTATGGCTACACCTTC
once	TRBV7-2	TRBJ1-2	TRBD1	CASSPGDRDGYTF	TGTGCCAGCAGCCCCGGGGACAGGGATGGCTACACCTTC
-	TRBV27	TRBJ1-1	TRBD1	CASSAQGASTEAFF	TGTGCCAGCAGTGCACAGGGGGCGAGCACTGAAGCTTTCTTT
-	TRBV10-3	TRBJ2-7	TRBD1	CAISESRGQGYEQYF	TGTGCCATCAGTGAGTCCAGGGGGCAGGGTTACGAGCAGTACTTC
-	TRBV10-3	TRBJ2-1	TRBD2	CAISDRTRNEQFF	TGTGCCATCAGTGATAGGACTAGGAATGAGCAGTTCTTC
-	TRBV4-1	TRBJ1-2	TRBD1	CASSQDRTGGGYTF	TGCGCCAGCAGCCAAGACCGGACAGGGGGCGGCTACACCTTC
once	TRBV9	TRBJ1-3	-	CASSTTGKDSGNTIYF	TGTGCCAGCAGCACCACAGGGAAGGACTCTGGAAACACCATATATTTT
-	TRBV19	TRBJ2-7	-	CASTSKTGSYEQYF	TGTGCCAGTACAAGCAAAACAGGGTCCTACGAGCAGTACTTC
-	TRBV5-1	TRBJ2-1	-	CASRGANSYNEQFF	TGCGCCAGCAGGGGAGCGAACTCCTACAATGAGCAGTTCTTC
-	TRBV5-1	TRBJ2-1	TRBD2	CASSLGLAGEQFF	TGCGCCAGCAGCTTGGGACTAGCAGGTGAGCAGTTCTTC
-	TRBV2	TRBJ1-6	-	CASIEGRNSPLHF	TGTGCCAGCATCGAAGGGAGAAATTCACCCCTCCACTTT
-	TRBV11-2	TRBJ2-5	TRBD2	CASSLDRVGGVPGTQYF	TGTGCCAGCAGCTTAGATCGCGTCGGGGGGGTGCCGGGGACCCAGTACTTC
-	TRBV9	TRBJ2-2	-	CASSVVPLGLRSIDTGELFF	TGTGCCAGCAGCGTAGTACCTTTAGGCCTCAGGTCGATTGATACCGGGGAGCTGTTTTTT
-	TRBV27	TRBJ2-7	TRBD2	CASGPPGGVYEQYF	TGTGCCAGCGGGCCACCGGGAGGGGTTTACGAGCAGTACTTC
-	TRBV18	TRBJ2-7	TRBD1	CASSRGVGQSSYEQYF	TGTGCCAGCTCACGGGGCGTGGGACAGTCCTCCTACGAGCAGTACTTC
-	TRBV21-1	TRBJ1-5	-	CASSSHHTWTEGLCSNQPQHF	TGTGCCAGCAGCAGCCACCACACTTGGACAGAAGGGCTTTGTAGCAATCAGCCCCAGCATTTT
once	TRBV4-1	TRBJ1-1	-	CASSPPNRETVHTEAFF	TGCGCCAGCAGCCCACCTAACAGGGAAACGGTGCACACTGAAGCTTTCTTT
-	TRBV30	TRBJ1-1	-	CAWSQGGSTEAFF	TGTGCCTGGAGCCAGGGCGGTAGCACTGAAGCTTTCTTT
few	TRBV27	TRBJ1-2	-	CASSLRWGVSDGYTF	TGTGCCAGCAGTTTAAGGTGGGGGGTTAGTGATGGCTACACCTTC
few	TRBV4-2	TRBJ2-2	-	CASSQDVGGHGELFF	TGTGCCAGCAGCCAAGATGTCGGGGGGCACGGGGAGCTGTTTTTT
-	TRBV11-3	TRBJ2-2	-	CASSLDGDTGELFF	TGTGCCAGCAGCTTAGACGGGGACACCGGGGAGCTGTTTTTT
-	TRBV3-1/TRBV3-2	TRBJ2-1	-	CASSQAPSQGSSYNEQFF	TGTGCCAGCAGCCAAGCCCCCTCACAGGGAAGCTCCTACAATGAGCAGTTCTTC
few	TRBV6-5	TRBJ2-4	TRBD1	CASSDRGNIQYF	TGTGCCAGCAGCGACAGGGGGAACATTCAGTACTTC
-	TRBV9	TRBJ1-6	TRBD1	CASSARDRLAPLHF	TGTGCCAGCAGCGCCCGGGACAGGTTGGCACCCCTCCACTTT
-	TRBV12-3/TRBV12-4	TRBJ2-7	-	CASSLDRVWEQYF	TGTGCCAGCAGTTTAGACAGGGTTTGGGAGCAGTACTTC
-	TRBV18	TRBJ1-2	-	CASSPGGADGYTF	TGTGCCAGCTCACCGGGGGGGGCTGATGGCTACACCTTC
once	TRBV2	TRBJ2-5	TRBD1	CASSRDRGREETQYF	TGTGCCAGCAGTAGGGACAGGGGGCGAGAGGAGACCCAGTACTTC